Below, 5 T cell receptor beta chains from the same sample are listed, as sequenced in a study of long-term antiretroviral therapy in people with HIV. immunoSEQ v3.0 was run at survey level. The data were produced by immunoSEQ multiplex PCR, yet TCRdb's version contains in-frame clones alone and is incomplete. Seen here are about 22,000 clones, 65% to 80% observed once, and the top ten hold about 8.4%. The sequencing used unsorted PBMCs, collected 4.1 years after starting antiretroviral therapy. Source of these receptors: a woman aged 40 to 50 with HIV.

V and J are TRBV6-5 and TRBJ2-5; D unclear. Germline CDR1 is MNHEY and CDR2 is SVGAGI. CDR3 size: 12 residues. V lost 4 bases and J 5 bases, leaving 8 bases between the germline ends. CDR3 coding DNA: TGTGCCAGCAGTTTCCCTCGGGAGACCCAGTACTTC. It specifies CASSFPRETQYF.

V usage is TRBV5-5 and J usage is TRBJ1-1; 9 nucleotides align to TRBD1. V dropped 2 bases and J dropped 2; count of bases not matched to a gene: 4. CDR1 is SGHKS and CDR2 is YYEKEE in the germline V gene (reference sequence). The CDR3 totals 15 residues. Here the CDR3 DNA reads TGTGCCAGCAGCTTTGTGACAGGGGGAAACACTGAAGCTTTCTTT. Its protein is CASSFVTGGNTEAFF.

V and J are TRBV4-3 and TRBJ2-5, with D perhaps TRBD2 (7 bases). Between the trimmed V and J ends, which lost 0 bases and 4 bases, there was a span of 18 bases. Germline CDR1 reads LGHNA; CDR2 reads YSLEER. This CDR3 contains 17 residues. The chain's CDR3 is CASSQEGGGMRGETQYF. In nucleotides, the CDR3 is TGCGCCAGCAGCCAAGAAGGGGGGGGCATGAGGGGAGAGACCCAGTACTTC.

There are a few counts of this clone. The chain carries TRBV29-1 and TRBJ2-7, with a tentative D call TRBD1 (6 bases). Trimming pared 7 bases from V and 6 bases from J, leaving 25 bases between. Germline CDR1 and CDR2: SQVTM and ANQGSEA. There are 15 residues in the CDR3. In DNA, the CDR3 is TGCAGCGCCTATAGTACAACAGGGAACCCTAGCGAGCAGTACTTC. This encodes CSAYSTTGNPSEQYF.

The chain joins TRBV2 to TRBJ1-1, with 8 bases that match TRBD1. Germline CDR1 reads SNHLY; CDR2 reads FYNNEI. The CDR3 loop spans 12 amino acids. V was pared by 6 bases and J by 6 bases, with 3 bases of the junction left unmatched. CDR3 sequence (DNA): TGTGCCAGCAGAGACAGGGGTGCTGAAGCTTTCTTT. This translates into CASRDRGAEAFF.